The T cell receptor beta chain under discussion was sequenced for a study of cytotoxic CD8 clonotypes in ibrutinib-treated CLL. Overall study results and limits: Increased clonality at ibrutinib response gave way to a return toward baseline at progression.

This CDR3 spans 11 amino acids. CDR1 is SGDLS, CDR2 YYNGEE, per germline. Trimming cost V 4 bases and J 8 bases, with 6 bases left between them. Points on this clone: The antigen is not known.

Sequencing used immunoSEQ multiplex PCR; TCRdb keeps in-frame clones, though not all of them. Found here are under 300,000 clones, roughly four fifths of them singletons; the top ten hold about 5.7%. The sample was PBMCs, taken at disease progression, from a patient treated with ibrutinib. J is TRBJ2-2 and V is TRBV9; D not certain. This TCR was recovered from a human donor with chronic lymphocytic leukemia. The CDR3 sequence is CASSSGGELFF. The CDR3 DNA follows: TGTGCCAGCAGCTCTGGTGGGGAGCTGTTTTTT.